This T cell receptor beta chain was documented in a study of blood T cells in healthy people across ages. Concerning this clonotype itself: Its antigen is as yet unknown.

Notes on the study in general: In long-lived donors, naive CD4+ cell counts and diversity exceeded those of aged donors. TCR beta diversity, measured per million T cells, fell in a roughly linear way with age.

Collection of 8.5 to 10 milliliters of peripheral blood was performed for each donor. Alongside a J-beta primer mix, a sample-barcoded 5' primer served in a second PCR lasting 7 to 11 cycles. Per-sample output comprised a minimum of 2.5 million paired-end reads containing CDR3. TCRdb recomputed calls from the 5' RACE reads with MiXCR, one row per CDR3 protein. The sample records about 1.7 million distinct CDR3 sequences, roughly 27% being singletons. This sequence originates from a woman in her 30s in good health. Sample: blood.

This chain's CDR3 is CSASFLAGDETQYF. The CDR3 DNA is TGCAGTGCTAGTTTTCTAGCGGGAGACGAGACCCAGTACTTC. This sequence joins TRBV20-1 and TRBJ2-5; 10 bases are a match to TRBD2. V gave up 3 bases and J gave up 5 bases; unmatched junction bases: 6. The CDR3 covers 14 residues. Germline V gene sequence: CDR1 DFQATT, CDR2 SNEGSKA (reference sequence).